This TCR beta chain was identified in a study of shared clonotypes between healthy human individuals. Study-wide results and caveats: Large sequencing depth failed to make sorted-subset sequencing complete, rarefaction showed.

CDR3 size: 16 residues. TCRdb's copy holds only in-frame clones and misses some; the assay was immunoSEQ multiplex PCR. The profile shows approximately 2.5 million clones, around 94% of them singletons. In the case of this clone: Its antigen is not identified.

The sequence was obtained from a man aged 18-30 years in good health. Sequencing was carried out using naive CD4+ T cells sorted from blood. Subset defined: CD45RA+ positively selected. This chain joins TRBV21-1 and TRBJ2-5. TRBV21-1 is a pseudogene. CDR3 amino acids: CASSKEGTDPRETQYF. The CDR3 nucleotides are TGTGCCAGCAGCAAAGAGGGGACCGACCCACGAGAGACCCAGTACTTC.